This TCR beta chain was retrieved from a study of T-cell reconstitution after alpha-beta-depleted transplantation in children. Study-wide points: T cells produced anew were the main source of T-cell counts and diversity one year after transplant. Where alpha-beta T cells came from about two months after transplant was reportedly several hundred expanded graft clones. In some patients, recipient T cells and intrathymic progenitors surviving conditioning explained high day-60 diversity.

J gave up 6 bases and V 3 bases, and 4 bases lay outside the gene matches. The CDR3 loop spans 14 amino acids. Unique molecular identifiers were built into the TCRbeta library. TCRdb redid the calling of the PCR reads with MiXCR, one entry per CDR3 protein. This table holds around 580,000 distinct CDR3 sequences, 25% to 30% found once. Details on this clonotype: Its matching antigen is unknown.

The sequence was obtained from a boy less than two years old with Wiskott-Aldrich syndrome, due to receive a stem cell transplant. The source was PBMCs, collected before TCRalphabeta/CD19-depleted stem cell transplant. The chain combines TRBV12-3 or TRBV12-4 with TRBJ2-7, with 11 bases matching TRBD2. CDR3 sequence: CASSLTSGTAEQYF. In DNA form, the CDR3 reads TGTGCCAGCAGTTTGACTAGCGGGACCGCCGAGCAGTACTTC.